This T cell receptor (beta chain) is from a study of control samples from healthy donors and cancer patients. The CDR3 totals 15 residues. Looked up from germline, CDR1 is LGHDT and CDR2 is YNNKEL (reference sequence). Trimming left V 1 base short and J 3 bases short, with 12 bases between. The protocol was immunoSEQ multiplex PCR, while the TCRdb copy is restricted to in-frame clones and leaves out a portion. The data contain fewer than 45,000 clones, less than 95% of them singletons. V usage is TRBV3-1 (or the pseudogene TRBV3-2) and J usage is TRBJ1-1; D perhaps matches TRBD1 (5 bases). The TCR originated in a woman in her thirties or forties with head and neck cancer. The sequenced sample consisted of PBMCs. The CDR3 region is CASSQGDVRDTEAFF. In nucleotides, the CDR3 is TGTGCCAGCAGCCAAGGGGACGTAAGGGACACTGAAGCTTTCTTT.